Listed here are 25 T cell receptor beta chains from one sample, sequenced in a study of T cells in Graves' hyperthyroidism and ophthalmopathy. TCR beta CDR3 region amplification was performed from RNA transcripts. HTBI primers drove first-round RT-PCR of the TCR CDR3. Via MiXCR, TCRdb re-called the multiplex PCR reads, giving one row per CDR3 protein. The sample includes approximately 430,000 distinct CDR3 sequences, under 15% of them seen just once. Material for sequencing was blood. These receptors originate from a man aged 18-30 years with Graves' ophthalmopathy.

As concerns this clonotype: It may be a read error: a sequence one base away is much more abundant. In nucleotides, the CDR3 is TGTGCCAGCAGAAAGGGGGCGAACACCGGGGAGCTGTTTTTT. Its protein is CASRKGANTGELFF. This chain uses TRBV6-2 or TRBV6-3 with TRBJ2-2, with a possible D match to TRBD1 (6 bases). CDR3 size: 14 residues. The V gene's germline CDR1 is MNHEY and CDR2 SVGEGT. Trimming cost V 6 bases and J 0 bases, with 8 bases left between them.

The CDR3 loop reads CASSASRDRGDQPQHF. DNA of the CDR3: TGTGCCAGCAGTGCATCCCGGGACAGGGGGGATCAGCCCCAGCATTTT. The rearrangement uses TRBV6-1 and TRBJ1-5; 11 positions agree with TRBD1. Germline CDR1 and CDR2: MNHNS and SASEGT. The J segment lost 5 bases and the V segment lost 4 bases, leaving 7 bases of the junction unmatched. This CDR3 has 16 amino acids.

The CDR3 here is CASSISLAAVPDTQYF. CDR3 in DNA: TGTGCCAGTAGTATTTCACTAGCGGCTGTCCCAGATACGCAGTATTTT. The rearrangement joins TRBV19 to TRBJ2-3; TRBD2 matches at 8 bases. The germline V gene encodes CDR1 LNHDA and CDR2 SQIVND (reference sequence). The V gene end was trimmed by 3 bases and the J gene end by 4 bases; junction bases not matched to a gene: 9. This CDR3 contains 16 residues.

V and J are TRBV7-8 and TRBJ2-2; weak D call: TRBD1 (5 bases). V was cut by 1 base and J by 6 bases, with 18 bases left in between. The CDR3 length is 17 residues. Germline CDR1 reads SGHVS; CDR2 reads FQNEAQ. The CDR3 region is CASSLDWQGALSGELFF. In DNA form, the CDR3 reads TGTGCCAGCAGCTTAGACTGGCAAGGGGCTCTGTCCGGGGAGCTGTTTTTT.

The CDR3 region is CASRARDRADQPQHF. The CDR3 bases are TGTGCCAGCAGGGCCCGGGACAGGGCGGATCAGCCCCAGCATTTT. This chain connects TRBV2 to TRBJ1-5, with 9 bases identical to TRBD1. Germline CDR1 is SNHLY and CDR2 is FYNNEI. The CDR3 length is 15 residues. V lost 6 bases and J lost 5; bases outside the gene matches: 8.

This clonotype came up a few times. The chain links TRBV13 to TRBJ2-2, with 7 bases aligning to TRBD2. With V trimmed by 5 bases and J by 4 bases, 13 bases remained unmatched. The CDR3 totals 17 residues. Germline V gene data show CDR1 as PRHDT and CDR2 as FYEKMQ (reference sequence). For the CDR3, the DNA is TGTGCCAGCAGCGGGACGCTGGGGAGGGGCGGCACCGGGGAGCTGTTTTTT. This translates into CASSGTLGRGGTGELFF. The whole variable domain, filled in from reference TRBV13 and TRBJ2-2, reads AAGVIQSPRHLIKEKRETATLKCYPIPRHDTVYWYQQGPGQDPQFLISFYEKMQSDKGSIPDRFSAQQFSDYHSELNMSSLELGDSALYFCASSGTLGRGGTGELFFGEGSRLTVL.

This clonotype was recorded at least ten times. CDR3 coding DNA: TGTGCCAGCAGTGAAGACTGGGCGGGAGCCTCCTACGAGCAGTACTTC. Protein sequence: CASSEDWAGASYEQYF. This chain links TRBV6-1 with TRBJ2-7; 7 bases fit TRBD2. The trim removed 1 base at V and 0 bases at J, leaving 6 bases unmatched. Germline V lookup: CDR1 MNHNS, CDR2 SASEGT. The CDR3 extends over 16 amino acids.

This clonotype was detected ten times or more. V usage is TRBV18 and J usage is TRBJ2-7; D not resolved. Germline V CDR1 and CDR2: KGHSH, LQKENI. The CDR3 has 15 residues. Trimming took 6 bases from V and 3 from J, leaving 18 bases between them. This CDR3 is CASSKTGSPNYEQYF. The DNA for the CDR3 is TGTGCCAGCTCTAAAACTGGCAGCCCGAACTACGAGCAGTACTTC.

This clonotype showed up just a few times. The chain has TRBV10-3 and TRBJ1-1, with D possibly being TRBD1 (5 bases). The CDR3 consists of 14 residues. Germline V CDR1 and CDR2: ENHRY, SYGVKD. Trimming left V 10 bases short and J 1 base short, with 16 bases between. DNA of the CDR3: TGTGCCACCAGGGAGACCCAAACGAACACTGAAGCTTTCTTT. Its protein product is CATRETQTNTEAFF.

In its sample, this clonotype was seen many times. For the CDR3, the DNA is TGTGCCAGCAGCATAGGGACAACCTACGAGCAGTACTTC. Translation: CASSIGTTYEQYF. The chain carries TRBV11-2 and TRBJ2-7, with D possibly being TRBD1 (6 bases). The CDR3 sequence is 13 residues long. CDR1 and CDR2 (germline): SGHAT, FQNNGV. With 5 bases removed from V and 2 bases from J, the gap between germline ends came to 10 bases.

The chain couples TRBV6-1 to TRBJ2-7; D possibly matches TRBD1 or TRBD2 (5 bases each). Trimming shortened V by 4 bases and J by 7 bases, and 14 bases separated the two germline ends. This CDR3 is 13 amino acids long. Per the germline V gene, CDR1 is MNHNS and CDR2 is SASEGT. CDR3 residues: CASSVEGPGEQYF. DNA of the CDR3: TGTGCCAGCAGTGTCGAGGGGCCCGGGGAGCAGTACTTC.

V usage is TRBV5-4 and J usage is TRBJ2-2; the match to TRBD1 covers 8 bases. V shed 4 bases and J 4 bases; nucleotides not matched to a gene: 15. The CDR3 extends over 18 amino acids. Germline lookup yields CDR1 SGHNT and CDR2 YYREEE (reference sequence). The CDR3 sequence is CASSPPGQGGRSTGELFF. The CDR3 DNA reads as TGTGCCAGCAGCCCTCCTGGACAGGGAGGCCGTAGCACCGGGGAGCTGTTTTTT.

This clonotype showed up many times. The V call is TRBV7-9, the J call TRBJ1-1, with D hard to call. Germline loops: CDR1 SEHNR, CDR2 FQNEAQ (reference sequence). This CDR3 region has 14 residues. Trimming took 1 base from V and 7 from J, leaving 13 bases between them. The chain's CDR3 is CASSLVGQVREAFF. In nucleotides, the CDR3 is TGTGCCAGCAGCTTAGTAGGGCAGGTCCGTGAAGCTTTCTTT.

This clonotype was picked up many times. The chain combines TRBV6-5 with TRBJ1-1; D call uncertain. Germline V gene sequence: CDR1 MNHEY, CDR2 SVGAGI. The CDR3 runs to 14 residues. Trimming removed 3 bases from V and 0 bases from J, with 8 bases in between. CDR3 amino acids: CASSYNLMNTEAFF. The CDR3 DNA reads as TGTGCCAGCAGTTATAATCTTATGAACACTGAAGCTTTCTTT.

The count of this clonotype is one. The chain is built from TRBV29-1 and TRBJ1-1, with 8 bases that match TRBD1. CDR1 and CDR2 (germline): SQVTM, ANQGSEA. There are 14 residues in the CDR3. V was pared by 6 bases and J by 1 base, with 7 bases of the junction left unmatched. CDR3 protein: CSVVSGTGNTEAFF. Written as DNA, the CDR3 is TGCAGCGTCGTATCCGGGACAGGGAACACTGAAGCTTTCTTT.

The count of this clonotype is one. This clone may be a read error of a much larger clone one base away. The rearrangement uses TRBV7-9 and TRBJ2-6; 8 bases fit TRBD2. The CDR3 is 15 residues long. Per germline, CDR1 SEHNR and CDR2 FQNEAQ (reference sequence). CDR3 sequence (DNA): TGTGCCAGCGGCTTAGCGGGGACAGGGGCCAACGTCCTGACTTTC. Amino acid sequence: CASGLAGTGANVLTF.

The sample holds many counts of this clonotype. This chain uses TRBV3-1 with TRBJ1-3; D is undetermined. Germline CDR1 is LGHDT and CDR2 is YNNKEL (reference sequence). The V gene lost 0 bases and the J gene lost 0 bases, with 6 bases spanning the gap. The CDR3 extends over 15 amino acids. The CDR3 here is CASSQDRVSGNTIYF. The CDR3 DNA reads TGTGCCAGCAGCCAAGATCGGGTCTCTGGAAACACCATATATTTT.

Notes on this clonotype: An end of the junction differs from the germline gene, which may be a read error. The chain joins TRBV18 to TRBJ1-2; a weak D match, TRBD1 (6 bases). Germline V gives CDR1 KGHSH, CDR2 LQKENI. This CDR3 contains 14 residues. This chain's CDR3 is CANSPTGGNYGYTF. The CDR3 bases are TGTGCCAACTCACCAACCGGGGGCAACTATGGCTACACCTTC. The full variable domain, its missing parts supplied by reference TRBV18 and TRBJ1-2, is NAGVMQNPRHLVRRRGQEARLRCSPMKGHSHVYWYRQLPEEGLKFMVYLQKENIIDESGMPKERFSAEFPKEGPSILRIQQVVRGDSAAYFCANSPTGGNYGYTFGSGTRLTVV.

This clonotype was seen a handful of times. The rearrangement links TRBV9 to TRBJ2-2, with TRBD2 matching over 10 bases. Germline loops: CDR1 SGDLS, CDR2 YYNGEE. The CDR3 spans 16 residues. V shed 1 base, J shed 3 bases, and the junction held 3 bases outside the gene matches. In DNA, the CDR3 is TGTGCCAGCAGCGTACGTCTAGCGGGAGACACCGGGGAGCTGTTTTTT. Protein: CASSVRLAGDTGELFF. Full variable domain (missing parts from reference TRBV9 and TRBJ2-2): DSGVTQTPKHLITATGQRVTLRCSPRSGDLSVYWYQQSLDQGLQFLIQYYNGEERAKGNILERFSAQQFPDLHSELNLSSLELGDSALYFCASSVRLAGDTGELFFGEGSRLTVL.

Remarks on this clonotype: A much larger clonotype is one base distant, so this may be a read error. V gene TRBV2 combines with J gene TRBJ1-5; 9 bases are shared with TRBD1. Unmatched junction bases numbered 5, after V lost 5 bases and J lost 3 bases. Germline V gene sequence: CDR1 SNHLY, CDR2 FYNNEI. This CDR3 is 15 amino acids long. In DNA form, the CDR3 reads TGTGCCAGCAGTCCACAGGGGGCTGACAATCAGCCCCAGCATTTT. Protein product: CASSPQGADNQPQHF. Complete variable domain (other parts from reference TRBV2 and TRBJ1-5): EPEVTQTPSHQVTQMGQEVILRCVPISNHLYFYWYRQILGQKVEFLVSFYNNEISEKSEIFDDQFSVERPDGSNFTLKIRSTKLEDSAMYFCASSPQGADNQPQHFGDGTRLSIL.

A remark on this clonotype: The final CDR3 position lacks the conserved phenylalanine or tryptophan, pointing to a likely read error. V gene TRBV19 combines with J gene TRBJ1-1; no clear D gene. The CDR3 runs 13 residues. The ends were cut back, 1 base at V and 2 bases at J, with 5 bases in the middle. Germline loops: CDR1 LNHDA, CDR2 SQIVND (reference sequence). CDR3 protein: CASSIGGNTEAFS. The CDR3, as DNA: TGTGCCAGTAGTATAGGTGGTAACACTGAAGCTTTCTCT.

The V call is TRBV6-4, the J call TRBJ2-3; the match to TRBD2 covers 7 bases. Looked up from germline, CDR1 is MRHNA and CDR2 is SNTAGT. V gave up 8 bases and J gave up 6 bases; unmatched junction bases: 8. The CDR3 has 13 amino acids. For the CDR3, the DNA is TGTGCCAGCGGTATGGTGGGGGGGGATACGCAGTATTTT. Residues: CASGMVGGDTQYF.

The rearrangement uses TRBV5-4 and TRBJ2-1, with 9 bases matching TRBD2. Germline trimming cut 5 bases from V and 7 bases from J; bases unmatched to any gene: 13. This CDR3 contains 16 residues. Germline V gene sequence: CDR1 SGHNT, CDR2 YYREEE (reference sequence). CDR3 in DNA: TGTGCCAGCAGTGACCCGGCGGGGGGGCGTCGGAATGAGCAGTTCTTC. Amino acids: CASSDPAGGRRNEQFF.

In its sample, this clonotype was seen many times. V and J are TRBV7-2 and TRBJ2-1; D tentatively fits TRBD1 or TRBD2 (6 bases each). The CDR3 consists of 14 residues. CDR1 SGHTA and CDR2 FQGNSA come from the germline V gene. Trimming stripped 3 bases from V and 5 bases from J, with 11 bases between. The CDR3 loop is CASSLWGADNEQFF. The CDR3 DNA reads TGTGCCAGCAGCTTGTGGGGGGCCGACAATGAGCAGTTCTTC.

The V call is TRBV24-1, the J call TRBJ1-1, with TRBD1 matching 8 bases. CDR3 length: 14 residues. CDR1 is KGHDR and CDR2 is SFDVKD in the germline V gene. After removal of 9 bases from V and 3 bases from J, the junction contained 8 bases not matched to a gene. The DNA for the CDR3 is TGTGCCACCCGGGGCCCACAGGGGGACACTGAAGCTTTCTTT. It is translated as CATRGPQGDTEAFF.